The 26 T cell receptor beta chains below come from one sample, sequenced in a study of shared clonotypes between healthy human individuals. Libraries were prepared by immunoSEQ multiplex PCR; TCRdb keeps only in-frame clonotypes and omits some of them. This repertoire shows 450,000 to 500,000 clones, roughly 80% found once; its top ten account for 10% to 15%. The sample was PBMCs. These receptors were collected from a middle-aged woman in good health. Some clones in this sample may be carry-over from other donors' samples.

The J gene is TRBJ2-1, the V gene TRBV7-9; 10 bases agree with TRBD1. The CDR3 has 12 amino acids. The J segment lost 7 bases and the V segment lost 8 bases, leaving 2 bases of the junction unmatched. CDR1 and CDR2 from the germline V gene are SEHNR and FQNEAQ (reference sequence). In DNA, the CDR3 is TGTGCCAGCCGGACAGGGGGAAATGAGCAGTTCTTC. Translating gives CASRTGGNEQFF.

This clone was seen only once. The rearrangement uses TRBV27 and TRBJ1-1; D ambiguous. The CDR3 runs 14 residues. Germline V gene data show CDR1 as MNHEY and CDR2 as SMNVEV (reference sequence). Trimming removed 5 bases at V and 1 base at J, with 11 bases between. The CDR3 here is CASSPRRENTEAFF. The CDR3 DNA reads as TGTGCCAGCAGTCCCCGCCGAGAGAACACTGAAGCTTTCTTT.

In this sample, this clone turned up once. The chain uses TRBV29-1 and TRBJ1-1, with D possibly being TRBD1 (5 bases). The CDR3 contains 17 residues. CDR1 SQVTM and CDR2 ANQGSEA come from the germline V gene. Trimming removed 7 bases at V and 1 base at J, with 25 bases between. CDR3 residues: CSALGARRVRGNTEAFF. CDR3 sequence (DNA): TGCAGCGCCCTAGGGGCCCGCCGGGTGAGAGGGAACACTGAAGCTTTCTTT.

This clone appeared once. This chain uses TRBV6-6 with TRBJ2-3, with D perhaps TRBD1 or TRBD2 (7 bases each). CDR1 MNHNY and CDR2 SVGAGI come from the germline V gene (reference sequence). CDR3 length: 16 amino acids. Trimming took off 3 bases at V and 5 bases at J, with 18 bases between the two ends. The CDR3 nucleotides are TGTGCCAGCAGTTATCCGGCAGGGGGGGGAGGAGATACGCAGTATTTT. Amino acid sequence: CASSYPAGGGGDTQYF.

This clone has more than one count but fewer than ten. The chain recombines TRBV5-1 with TRBJ2-3; D is unresolved. CDR3 length: 16 residues. CDR1 SGHRS and CDR2 YFSETQ come from the germline V gene. The V end was cut by 1 base, the J end by 0 bases, with 12 bases between. CDR3 nucleotide sequence: TGCGCCAGCAGCTTGTACGTCTGGGGTAGCACAGATACGCAGTATTTT. Residues: CASSLYVWGSTDTQYF.

The chain employs TRBV5-4 and TRBJ2-7, with a possible D match to TRBD2 (5 bases). Deletions cut 4 bases from V and 6 bases from J, with 17 bases between. The length of the CDR3 is 14 residues. Germline V gene lookup returns CDR1 SGHNT and CDR2 YYREEE (reference sequence). The CDR3 spells CASSPGEFASEQYF. In nucleotides, the CDR3 is TGTGCCAGCAGCCCCGGGGAGTTTGCCTCCGAGCAGTACTTC.

This clone was seen at least ten times. The chain couples TRBV7-9 to TRBJ2-7; no definite D call. The CDR3 runs to 14 residues. V was cut by 1 base and J by 1 base, with 8 bases left in between. Germline V CDR1 and CDR2: SEHNR, FQNEAQ (reference sequence). The CDR3, as DNA: TGTGCCAGCAGCTTAGACGCTTGGTCCTACGAGCAGTACTTC. It yields the protein CASSLDAWSYEQYF.

This clone occurred once. V usage is TRBV6-6 and J usage is TRBJ2-2; TRBD2 is a possible D gene (6 bases). Deletions cut 7 bases from V and 6 bases from J, with 12 bases between. Per the germline V gene, CDR1 is MNHNY and CDR2 is SVGAGI (reference sequence). The CDR3 totals 13 residues. The CDR3 is CASMTGVAGELFF. In nucleotides, the CDR3 is TGTGCCAGCATGACGGGAGTGGCCGGGGAGCTGTTTTTT.

The chain is built from TRBV7-2 and TRBJ2-7; a possible D gene is TRBD2 (6 bases). The CDR3 is 15 amino acids. With 1 base removed from V and 1 base from J, the gap between germline ends came to 11 bases. Germline assignment: CDR1 SGHTA and CDR2 FQGNSA. The CDR3 sequence is CASSLVVGGSYEQYF. The CDR3 nucleotides are TGTGCCAGCAGCTTAGTCGTGGGAGGTTCCTACGAGCAGTACTTC.

The chain carries TRBV7-2 and TRBJ2-3; no clear D. V was trimmed by 2 bases and J by 6 bases, leaving 6 bases between them. The CDR3 runs 12 residues. From germline, CDR1 is SGHTA and CDR2 FQGNSA. CDR3 sequence reads: CASSLYEDTQYF. The CDR3 DNA reads as TGTGCCAGCAGCTTATACGAGGATACGCAGTATTTT.

The J gene is TRBJ2-7, the V gene TRBV7-2, with 8 bases identical to TRBD1. The trim removed 8 bases at V and 6 bases at J, leaving 9 bases unmatched. The CDR3 has 13 residues. Per the germline V gene, CDR1 is SGHTA and CDR2 is FQGNSA. CDR3 residues: CASGGGQGSEQYF. CDR3 coding DNA: TGTGCCAGCGGTGGAGGACAGGGCAGCGAGCAGTACTTC.

This clone appeared a single time. This chain uses TRBV4-2 with TRBJ2-1, with 8 bases matching TRBD2. Germline CDR1 LGHNA, CDR2 YNFKEQ. V dropped 0 bases and J dropped 14; count of bases not matched to a gene: 6. The CDR3 is made up of 13 amino acids. CDR3 sequence: CASSQDRGGAEFF. The CDR3 nucleotides read TGTGCCAGCAGCCAAGATCGGGGGGGCGCGGAGTTCTTC.

This chain uses TRBV5-6 with TRBJ2-5; TRBD2 is a possible D gene (5 bases). The DNA end favors TRBJ2-7, so the J call may be wrong. The CDR3 extends over 13 amino acids. Germline CDR1 reads SGHDT; CDR2 reads YYEEEE. The CDR3 reads CASSVISVYEQYF. Written as DNA, the CDR3 is TGTGCCAGCAGCGTGATTAGCGTCTACGAGCAGTACTTC.

This clone was counted ten times or more. The chain couples TRBV7-2 to TRBJ2-1; 11 bases agree with TRBD1. The CDR3 is made up of 15 amino acids. The V and J ends lost 1 base and 10 bases, in that order; junction bases with no gene match: 6. From germline, CDR1 is SGHTA and CDR2 FQGNSA. CDR3 residues: CASSLVGQGAREQFF. The CDR3 nucleotides are TGTGCCAGCAGCTTAGTTGGACAGGGGGCAAGGGAGCAGTTCTTC.

CDR3 nucleotides: TGTGCCAGCAGTTCCAGGTTTAGCAATCAGCCCCAGCATTTT. It specifies CASSSRFSNQPQHF. The genes are TRBV28 and TRBJ1-5; D uncertain. The CDR3 covers 14 residues. The V and J ends lost 4 bases and 0 bases respectively, with 7 bases between them. Germline CDR1 reads MDHEN; CDR2 reads SYDVKM.

Concerning this clone: The junction differs from germline at one of its ends, possibly a read error. The chain couples TRBV11-2 to TRBJ2-1; D may correspond to TRBD1 or TRBD2 (6 bases each). Germline V gene lookup returns CDR1 SGHAT and CDR2 FQNNGV. The CDR3 covers 16 residues. CDR3 residues: CTSSLGPGASYDEQFF. The CDR3, as DNA: TGTACCAGCAGCTTAGGTCCGGGGGCTAGTTACGATGAGCAGTTCTTC.

A word on this clone: A far bigger clonotype differs at one base, so this is likely a read error. DNA of the CDR3: TGTGCCAGCAGCTTAACCAGACAAGGGAACACTGAAGCTTTCTTT. Amino acid sequence: CASSLTRQGNTEAFF. The J gene is TRBJ1-1, the V gene TRBV7-3, with D hard to call. The V end lost 0 bases, the J end lost 1 base, and 9 bases lay between the germline ends. CDR3 length: 15 amino acids. Per germline, CDR1 SGHTA and CDR2 FQGTGA.

Concerning this clone itself: A far larger clone is only one base removed, so a read error is likely. The sample holds other DNA sequences that translate to the same CDR3. The chain recombines TRBV5-4 with TRBJ2-7; 8 nucleotides match TRBD1. Germline values: CDR1 SGHNT, CDR2 YYREEE (reference sequence). The CDR3 is 13 residues long. Here the CDR3 reads CASSFAGGNEQYF. CDR3 in DNA: TGCGCCAGCAGCTTTGCAGGGGGCAACGAGCAGTACTTC.

This clone was observed a handful of times. The gene calls are TRBV4-2 and TRBJ1-3; D may be TRBD1 (6 bases). Trimming stripped 4 bases from V and 2 bases from J, with 21 bases between. Germline assignment: CDR1 LGHNA and CDR2 YNFKEQ. CDR3 length: 18 amino acids. The CDR3 loop reads CASSPRQASEDAGNTIYF. For the CDR3, the DNA is TGTGCCAGCAGCCCTCGACAGGCTTCAGAAGACGCTGGAAACACCATATATTTT.

As for this clone: A read error is likely here: a far larger clone is one base away. This chain joins TRBV14 and TRBJ2-2; D assignment may be TRBD1 or TRBD2 (5 bases each). The CDR3 loop spans 12 amino acids. V lost 4 bases and J 5 bases, leaving 5 bases between the germline ends. CDR1 and CDR2 (germline): SGHDN, FVKESK. CDR3 in DNA: TGTGCCAGCAGCCGGGGGACCGGGGAGCTGTTTTTT. Its protein product is CASSRGTGELFF.

The V call is TRBV11-2, the J call TRBJ2-1, with 8 positions matching TRBD2. CDR3 length: 16 amino acids. Germline loops: CDR1 SGHAT, CDR2 FQNNGV. V dropped 1 base and J dropped 7; count of bases not matched to a gene: 9. CDR3 coding DNA: TGTGCCAGCAGCTTAGTTTCCAGCGGGAGAGGAAATGAGCAGTTCTTC. As protein: CASSLVSSGRGNEQFF.

This chain connects TRBV5-3 to TRBJ2-7; 10 bases line up with TRBD2. Being an ORF, TRBV5-3 has a function that is uncertain. Trimming removed 1 base from V and 6 bases from J; junction bases left unmatched: 13. CDR3 size: 17 residues. The CDR3 DNA sequence: TGTGCCAGAAGCTTGCCCCCCCCTAGCGGGAGAGGGGGCGAGCAGTACTTC. Amino acid sequence: CARSLPPPSGRGGEQYF.

This clone was seen many times. This same CDR3 is encoded by further DNA sequences in the sample. The CDR3 loop reads CATYTPGETQYF. The CDR3, as DNA: TGTGCCACCTATACCCCGGGAGAGACCCAGTACTTC. V and J are TRBV10-3 and TRBJ2-5; D is undetermined. Between the trimmed V and J ends, which lost 10 bases and 4 bases, there was a span of 13 bases. The CDR3 totals 12 residues. Germline loops: CDR1 ENHRY, CDR2 SYGVKD.

This rearrangement joins TRBV5-6 to TRBJ2-5, with no clear D. Trimming left V 7 bases short and J 2 bases short, with 12 bases between. This CDR3 spans 13 amino acids. Germline CDR1 and CDR2: SGHDT and YYEEEE. The CDR3 loop is CASRARTQETQYF. As DNA, the CDR3 is TGTGCCAGCCGAGCTAGAACACAAGAGACCCAGTACTTC.

The gene calls are TRBV13 and TRBJ2-4; 7 bases agree with TRBD2. Germline lookup yields CDR1 PRHDT and CDR2 FYEKMQ (reference sequence). V shed 2 bases, J shed 7 bases, and the junction held 5 bases outside the gene matches. CDR3 size: 14 residues. This chain's CDR3 is CASSLLAEGNIQYF. The CDR3 DNA follows: TGTGCCAGCAGCTTACTAGCGGAAGGGAACATTCAGTACTTC.

The V gene is TRBV5-5, the J gene TRBJ2-7, with 7 bases that match TRBD1. The CDR3 has 14 amino acids. Germline values: CDR1 SGHKS, CDR2 YYEKEE (reference sequence). V was clipped by 2 bases and J by 9 bases; unmatched bases: 11. The CDR3, as DNA: TGTGCCAGCAGCTTCGGGACAGTTCGTACGTTGCAGTACTTC. Its protein is CASSFGTVRTLQYF.